Listed here are 6 T cell receptor beta chains from one sample, sequenced in a study of molecular identifiers for immune sequencing clone quantification (dated 2018 in TCRdb). The library was produced with PCR. Sequencing relied on an Illumina HiSeq 4000. TCRdb applied fastp at Q25 and MiXCR to the public reads, then kept only in-frame beta chains. Rows with one shared CDR3 protein collapse into an entry with the most common genes and DNA. A total of some 8,500 distinct CDR3 sequences appear in this sample, around an eighth of them only once. Of the sample, approximately 1.6% falls within the top ten clones. The sequenced sample was naive CD8+ T cells from blood, with Jurkat cell RNA spiked in. Sample cell subset or site, as interpreted from the label and publication: FACS-sorted CD8+CD4-CCR7+CD45RA+ naive T cells. These receptors all come from a human donor in good health. Some libraries in this study had Jurkat cell RNA spiked in.

In regard to this clonotype: An end of the junction differs from the germline gene, which may be a read error. The chain carries TRBV27 and TRBJ2-5, with 8 bases matching TRBD2. Germline V gives CDR1 MNHEY, CDR2 SMNVEV (reference sequence). This CDR3 spans 14 amino acids. The CDR3 sequence: CVSSLFSGAETQYF. Written as DNA, the CDR3 is TGTGTCAGCAGTCTATTTAGCGGGGCTGAGACCCAGTACTTC.

The chain links TRBV20-1 to TRBJ2-7; possible D gene TRBD1, 6 bases. This CDR3 spans 17 amino acids. V lost 1 base to trimming and J lost 2 bases, with 21 bases between them. Germline assignment: CDR1 DFQATT and CDR2 SNEGSKA (reference sequence). The DNA of the CDR3 is TGCAGTGCTAGAGTCGCCACGATCCGGGACACCCCCTACGAGCAGTACTTC. Residues: CSARVATIRDTPYEQYF.

By share, this clonotype counts as large. This rearrangement joins TRBV13 to TRBJ2-4; D may be TRBD1 (5 bases). Trimming cost V 1 base and J 2 bases, with 12 bases left between them. Germline values: CDR1 PRHDT, CDR2 FYEKMQ (reference sequence). The CDR3 contains 16 residues. DNA for the CDR3: TGTGCCAGCAGCTTAGAAGCAAGGGGCCCCAAAAACATTCAGTACTTC. This translates into CASSLEARGPKNIQYF.

Turning to this clonotype: A much bigger clone sits one base away, suggesting this may be a read error. V is TRBV7-2 and J is TRBJ2-1, with 7 bases identical to TRBD2. Germline CDR1 reads SGHTA; CDR2 reads FQGNSA. Unmatched junction bases numbered 8, after V lost 4 bases and J lost 2 bases. The CDR3 loop spans 16 amino acids. The CDR3 protein is CASSSLSGPTYNEQFF. The CDR3 coding sequence is TGTGCCAGCAGCTCCCTTAGCGGGCCGACCTACAATGAGCAGTTCTTC.

In this sample, this clonotype is medium-sized (0.01 to 0.1%). The CDR3 protein is CASSLGGRDTQYF. The CDR3 nucleotides are TGTGCCAGCAGCTTAGGAGGGAGAGATACGCAGTATTTT. The rearrangement uses TRBV11-3 and TRBJ2-3; D may be TRBD2 (5 bases). This CDR3 is built from 13 residues. The germline V gene encodes CDR1 SGHNT and CDR2 YENEEA. Trimming removed 1 base from V and 5 bases from J, with 7 bases in between.

At least ten counts were recorded for this clonotype. The chain links TRBV4-3 to TRBJ2-1; perhaps TRBD1 as D (5 bases). CDR1 is LGHNA and CDR2 is YSLEER in the germline V gene. The ends were cut back, 0 bases at V and 6 bases at J, with 9 bases in the middle. This CDR3 is 14 amino acids long. The CDR3 bases are TGCGCCAGCAGCCAAGATTTAGGGGTCAATGAGCAGTTCTTC. This sequence encodes CASSQDLGVNEQFF.